This is a list of T cell receptor beta chains from one sample in a study of glioma-infiltrating T cells after dendritic cell vaccination. Repertoires were generated with immunoSEQ multiplex PCR, while TCRdb's copy carries only in-frame clones and drops some. The sample shows some 110,000 clones, 90% of them seen only once. Sequencing used blood, obtained after dendritic cell vaccination. These receptors were taken from a human donor with glioblastoma. The CDR3 runs from the conserved cysteine through the conserved F or W. Fields, in order: V gene, J gene, D gene, clone size, CDR3 protein, CDR3 DNA. A D gene is named only where the DNA matches it firmly. Clone size is not always given. Where it is, it says once, few, many or a class for expanded clones.

v_gene: TRBV29-1
j_gene: TRBJ2-3
d_gene: NA
abundance: NA
CDR3aa: CSTGQGGGRTDTQYF
CDR3nt: TGCAGCACGGGGCAGGGGGGAGGTCGGACAGATACGCAGTATTTT

v_gene: TRBV29-1
j_gene: TRBJ2-5
d_gene: TRBD2
abundance: NA
CDR3aa: CSVVYAGGQETQYF
CDR3nt: TGCAGCGTTGTATACGCGGGGGGGCAAGAGACCCAGTACTTC

v_gene: TRBV2
j_gene: TRBJ2-3
d_gene: TRBD2
abundance: NA
CDR3aa: CASSLLAGGIDTQYF
CDR3nt: TGTGCCAGCAGCCTCTTAGCGGGGGGGATAGATACGCAGTATTTT

v_gene: TRBV10-1
j_gene: TRBJ2-3
d_gene: NA
abundance: NA
CDR3aa: CASSESSGPTDTQYF
CDR3nt: TGCGCCAGCAGTGAGTCTTCTGGGCCCACAGATACGCAGTATTTT

v_gene: TRBV5-4
j_gene: TRBJ2-2
d_gene: TRBD2
abundance: NA
CDR3aa: CASSQGLAGANTGELFF
CDR3nt: TGTGCCAGCAGCCAGGGACTAGCGGGCGCGAACACCGGGGAGCTGTTTTTT

v_gene: TRBV5-4
j_gene: TRBJ2-5
d_gene: NA
abundance: once
CDR3aa: CASSSGTSGETQYF
CDR3nt: TGTGCCAGCAGCTCCGGGACTTCTGGAGAGACCCAGTACTTC

v_gene: TRBV9
j_gene: TRBJ1-1
d_gene: NA
abundance: NA
CDR3aa: CASSAQTGKSEAFF
CDR3nt: TGTGCCAGCAGCGCTCAAACAGGGAAATCTGAAGCTTTCTTT

v_gene: TRBV12-2
j_gene: TRBJ2-1
d_gene: NA
abundance: NA
CDR3aa: CASRLGILWDISSYNEQFF
CDR3nt: TGTGCAAGTCGTTTAGGTATCCTGTGGGACATAAGCTCCTACAATGAGCAGTTCTTC

v_gene: TRBV6-5
j_gene: TRBJ1-2
d_gene: NA
abundance: NA
CDR3aa: CASSYSNPGDGYTF
CDR3nt: TGTGCCAGCAGTTACTCGAACCCAGGGGATGGCTACACCTTC

v_gene: TRBV19
j_gene: TRBJ2-7
d_gene: TRBD1
abundance: NA
CDR3aa: CASSMGQGGYEQYF
CDR3nt: TGTGCCAGTAGTATGGGACAGGGGGGCTACGAGCAGTACTTC

v_gene: TRBV14
j_gene: TRBJ1-4
d_gene: NA
abundance: NA
CDR3aa: CASSQQGVNEKLFF
CDR3nt: TGTGCCAGCAGCCAACAGGGTGTTAATGAAAAACTGTTTTTT

v_gene: TRBV5-4
j_gene: TRBJ2-7
d_gene: NA
abundance: NA
CDR3aa: CASSLSGGGTVGQYF
CDR3nt: TGTGCCAGCAGCTTGAGTGGAGGAGGAACGGTTGGGCAGTACTTC

v_gene: TRBV30
j_gene: TRBJ2-2
d_gene: NA
abundance: NA
CDR3aa: CAWSVTRRLQTGELFF
CDR3nt: TGTGCCTGGAGTGTAACTCGGCGGCTCCAGACCGGGGAGCTGTTTTTT

v_gene: TRBV7-7
j_gene: TRBJ2-3
d_gene: TRBD1
abundance: NA
CDR3aa: CASSLGTGMSDTQYF
CDR3nt: TGTGCTAGCAGCTTAGGGACAGGGATGTCAGATACGCAGTATTTT

v_gene: TRBV5-4
j_gene: TRBJ1-2
d_gene: TRBD1
abundance: NA
CDR3aa: CASSLRQGARGYTF
CDR3nt: TGTGCCAGCAGCTTGCGGCAGGGGGCGCGGGGCTACACCTTC

v_gene: TRBV6-1
j_gene: TRBJ1-6
d_gene: NA
abundance: NA
CDR3aa: CASSEAADSPLHF
CDR3nt: TGTGCCAGCAGTGAAGCCGCGGATTCACCCCTCCACTTT

v_gene: TRBV6-9
j_gene: TRBJ1-5
d_gene: NA
abundance: once
CDR3aa: CASSRNAHYPRNQPQHF
CDR3nt: TGTGCCAGCTCGCGAAATGCACACTACCCGCGCAATCAGCCCCAGCATTTT

v_gene: TRBV9
j_gene: TRBJ1-1
d_gene: NA
abundance: NA
CDR3aa: CPNEGTKLTEAFF
CDR3nt: TGTCCCAACGAGGGGACTAAGCTCACTGAAGCTTTCTTT

v_gene: TRBV9
j_gene: TRBJ1-2
d_gene: NA
abundance: NA
CDR3aa: CASSGFQLIQGYGYTF
CDR3nt: TGTGCCAGCAGCGGATTTCAGCTTATCCAGGGCTATGGCTACACCTTC

v_gene: TRBV19
j_gene: TRBJ2-1
d_gene: TRBD2
abundance: few
CDR3aa: CASSIPRGGRAYNEQFF
CDR3nt: TGTGCCAGTAGTATACCCCGGGGAGGGAGGGCCTACAATGAGCAGTTCTTC

v_gene: TRBV10-3
j_gene: TRBJ2-7
d_gene: NA
abundance: NA
CDR3aa: CAIREGVGPNEGEQYF
CDR3nt: TGTGCCATCAGAGAGGGGGTAGGACCCAACGAGGGCGAGCAGTACTTC

v_gene: TRBV2
j_gene: TRBJ2-2
d_gene: NA
abundance: NA
CDR3aa: CASSDRTAWSGELFF
CDR3nt: TGTGCCAGCAGTGATCGGACAGCCTGGTCCGGGGAGCTGTTTTTT

v_gene: TRBV4-1
j_gene: TRBJ1-6
d_gene: TRBD1
abundance: NA
CDR3aa: CASSQVWTGASPLHF
CDR3nt: TGCGCCAGCAGCCAAGTGTGGACAGGGGCTTCACCCCTCCACTTT

v_gene: TRBV7-3
j_gene: TRBJ2-2
d_gene: TRBD2
abundance: NA
CDR3aa: CASSTGLAGGRAGELFF
CDR3nt: TGTGCCAGCAGCACGGGACTAGCGGGGGGGCGCGCCGGGGAGCTGTTTTTT

v_gene: TRBV6-5
j_gene: TRBJ1-2
d_gene: NA
abundance: NA
CDR3aa: CASSYAASFGYTF
CDR3nt: TGTGCCAGCAGTTACGCAGCGTCCTTTGGCTACACCTTC

v_gene: TRBV2
j_gene: TRBJ2-3
d_gene: NA
abundance: NA
CDR3aa: CASSELRGTDTQYF
CDR3nt: TGTGCCAGCAGTGAACTCCGGGGCACAGATACGCAGTATTTT

v_gene: TRBV21-1
j_gene: TRBJ1-1
d_gene: NA
abundance: NA
CDR3aa: CASSKGHMNTEAFF
CDR3nt: TGTGCCAGCAGCAAGGGACATATGAACACTGAAGCTTTCTTT